This TCR beta chain originates from a study of tumor and adjacent non-tumor tissue in lung cancer. Study-level points and caveats: Compared with tumor, normal lung showed significantly lower TCR diversity.

Notes on this clonotype: Its antigen is still unknown. Compared with germline, one end of the junction differs, possibly owing to a read error.

The CDR3 runs to 18 residues. Germline CDR1 reads MGHRA; CDR2 reads YSYEKL. The library came from three nested PCR rounds adapted from ARM-PCR protocols. Via MiXCR, TCRdb re-called the multiplex PCR reads, giving one row per CDR3 protein. The sample carries around 82,000 distinct CDR3 sequences, approximately 81% recorded once. No cell sorting was done before RNA was extracted from the tissue. More than 3 cm separated this lung sample from the edge of the tumor. V is TRBV4-1 and J is TRBJ2-7; 9 bases agree with TRBD1. The receptor was derived from a man aged 55 to 70 with non-small cell lung cancer. The sequencing input was distant non-tumor lung tissue. This CDR3 reads CTSSLEHTGTGSGYEQYF. DNA of the CDR3: TGCACCAGCAGCCTAGAACATACCGGGACAGGGTCTGGGTACGAGCAGTACTTC.